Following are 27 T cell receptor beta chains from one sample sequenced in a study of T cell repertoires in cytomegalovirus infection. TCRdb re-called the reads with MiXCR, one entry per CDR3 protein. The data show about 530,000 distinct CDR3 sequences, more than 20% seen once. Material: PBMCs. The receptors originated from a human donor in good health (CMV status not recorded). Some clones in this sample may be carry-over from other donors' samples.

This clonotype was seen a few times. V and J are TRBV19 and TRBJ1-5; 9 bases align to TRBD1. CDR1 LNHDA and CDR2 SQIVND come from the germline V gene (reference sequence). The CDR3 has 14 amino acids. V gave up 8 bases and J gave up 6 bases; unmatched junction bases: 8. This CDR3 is CASQHTGGGQPQHF. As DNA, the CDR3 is TGTGCCAGTCAACATACAGGGGGCGGTCAGCCCCAGCATTTT. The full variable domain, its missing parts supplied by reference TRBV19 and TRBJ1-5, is DGGITQSPKYLFRKEGQNVTLSCEQNLNHDAMYWYRQDPGQGLRLIYYSQIVNDFQKGDIAEGYSVSREKKESFPLTVTSAQKNPTAFYLCASQHTGGGQPQHFGDGTRLSIL.

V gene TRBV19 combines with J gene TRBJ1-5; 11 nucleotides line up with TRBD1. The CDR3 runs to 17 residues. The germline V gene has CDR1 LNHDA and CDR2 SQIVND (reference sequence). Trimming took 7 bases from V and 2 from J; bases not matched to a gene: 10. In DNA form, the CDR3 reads TGTGCCAGTAAAGGGACAGGGGGGTTTGGTGGCAATCAGCCCCAGCATTTT. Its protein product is CASKGTGGFGGNQPQHF.

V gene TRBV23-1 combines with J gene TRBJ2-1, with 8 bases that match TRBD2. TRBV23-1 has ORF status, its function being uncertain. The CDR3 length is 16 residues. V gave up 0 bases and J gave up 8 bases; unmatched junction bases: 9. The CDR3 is CASSQSILAGIYEQFF. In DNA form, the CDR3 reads TGCGCCAGCAGTCAATCGATCCTAGCGGGCATCTATGAGCAGTTCTTC.

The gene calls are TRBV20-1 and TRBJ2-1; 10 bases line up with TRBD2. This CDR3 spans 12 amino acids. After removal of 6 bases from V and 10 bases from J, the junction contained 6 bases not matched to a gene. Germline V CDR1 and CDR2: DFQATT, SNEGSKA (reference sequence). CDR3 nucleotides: TGCAGTGCAACCGGACTAGCGGACGAGCAGTTCTTC. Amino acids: CSATGLADEQFF.

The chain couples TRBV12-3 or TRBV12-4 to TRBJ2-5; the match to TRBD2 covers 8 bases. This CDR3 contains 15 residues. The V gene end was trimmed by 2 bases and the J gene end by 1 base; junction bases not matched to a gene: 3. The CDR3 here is CASSLNGRGQETQYF. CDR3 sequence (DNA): TGTGCCAGCAGTTTAAACGGGAGGGGCCAAGAGACCCAGTACTTC.

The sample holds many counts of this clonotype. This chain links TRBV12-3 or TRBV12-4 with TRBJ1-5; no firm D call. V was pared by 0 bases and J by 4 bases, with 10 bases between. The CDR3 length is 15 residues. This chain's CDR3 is CASSLATTKNQPQHF. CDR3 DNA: TGTGCCAGCAGTTTAGCTACCACGAAAAATCAGCCCCAGCATTTT.

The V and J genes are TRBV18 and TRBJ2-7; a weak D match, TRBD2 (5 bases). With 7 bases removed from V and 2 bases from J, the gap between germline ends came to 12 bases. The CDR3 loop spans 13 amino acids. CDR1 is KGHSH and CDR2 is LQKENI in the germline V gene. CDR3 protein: CASYTEVPYEQYV. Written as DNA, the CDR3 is TGTGCCAGCTACACGGAGGTACCCTACGAGCAGTACGTC.

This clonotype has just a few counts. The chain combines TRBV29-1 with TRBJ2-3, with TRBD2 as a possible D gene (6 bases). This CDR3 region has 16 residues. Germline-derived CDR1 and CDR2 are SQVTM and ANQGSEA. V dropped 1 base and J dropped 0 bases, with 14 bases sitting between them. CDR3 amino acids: CSVEVRRGFSTDTQYF. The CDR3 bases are TGCAGCGTTGAAGTCAGGAGGGGTTTTAGCACAGATACGCAGTATTTT.

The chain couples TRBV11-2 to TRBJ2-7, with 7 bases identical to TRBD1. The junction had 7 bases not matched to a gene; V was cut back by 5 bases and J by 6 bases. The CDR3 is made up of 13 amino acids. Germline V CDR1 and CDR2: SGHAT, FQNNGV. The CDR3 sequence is CASSATGAGEQYV. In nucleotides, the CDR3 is TGTGCCAGCAGCGCCACAGGGGCGGGCGAGCAGTACGTC.

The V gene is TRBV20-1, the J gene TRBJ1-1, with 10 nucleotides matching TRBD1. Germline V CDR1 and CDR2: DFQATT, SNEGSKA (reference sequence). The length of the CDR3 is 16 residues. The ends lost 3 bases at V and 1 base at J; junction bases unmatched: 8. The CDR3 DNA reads TGCAGTGCTAGGGGAGGTCGGGACAGGGGGAACACTGAAGCTTTCTTT. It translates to CSARGGRDRGNTEAFF.

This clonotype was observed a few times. The CDR3 spells CASSSTRIGGEKLFF. Here the CDR3 DNA reads TGTGCCAGCAGCTCAACCCGGATCGGCGGTGAAAAACTGTTTTTT. The chain combines TRBV7-9 with TRBJ1-4, with no clear D. Germline lookup yields CDR1 SEHNR and CDR2 FQNEAQ (reference sequence). The CDR3 runs 15 residues. Trimming shortened V by 4 bases and J by 7 bases, and 16 bases separated the two germline ends.

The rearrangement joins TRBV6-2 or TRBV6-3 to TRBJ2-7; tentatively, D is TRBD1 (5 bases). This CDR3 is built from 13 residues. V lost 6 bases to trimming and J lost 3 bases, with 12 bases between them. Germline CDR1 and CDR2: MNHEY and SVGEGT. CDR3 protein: CASRHRQNYEQYF. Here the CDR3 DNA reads TGTGCCAGCAGACACCGACAGAACTACGAGCAGTACTTC.

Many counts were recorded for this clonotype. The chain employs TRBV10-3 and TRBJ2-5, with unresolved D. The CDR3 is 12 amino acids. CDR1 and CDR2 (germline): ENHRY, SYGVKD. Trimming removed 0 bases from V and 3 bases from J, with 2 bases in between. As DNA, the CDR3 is TGTGCCATCAGTGAGTCGGAAGAGACCCAGTACTTC. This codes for CAISESEETQYF.

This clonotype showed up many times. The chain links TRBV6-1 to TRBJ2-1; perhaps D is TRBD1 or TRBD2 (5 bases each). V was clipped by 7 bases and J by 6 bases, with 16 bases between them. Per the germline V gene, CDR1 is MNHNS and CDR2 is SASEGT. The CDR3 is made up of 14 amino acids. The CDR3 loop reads CASTRGPPGNEQFF. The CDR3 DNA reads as TGTGCCAGCACGAGGGGACCCCCTGGCAATGAGCAGTTCTTC.

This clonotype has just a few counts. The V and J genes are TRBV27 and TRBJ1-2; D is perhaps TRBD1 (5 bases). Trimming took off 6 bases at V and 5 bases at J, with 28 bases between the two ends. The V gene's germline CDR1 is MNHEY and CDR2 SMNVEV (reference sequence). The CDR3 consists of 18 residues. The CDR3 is CASSPKGFFSDRKYGYTF. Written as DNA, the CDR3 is TGTGCCAGCAGCCCAAAAGGTTTCTTTTCCGACAGAAAATATGGCTACACCTTC.

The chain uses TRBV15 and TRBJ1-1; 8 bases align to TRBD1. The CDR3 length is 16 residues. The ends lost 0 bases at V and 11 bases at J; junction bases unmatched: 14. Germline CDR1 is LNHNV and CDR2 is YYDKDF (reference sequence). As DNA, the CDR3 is TGTGCCACCAGCAGAGATAGGGTCCAGGGGGCGCGAATGGCTTTCTTT. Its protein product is CATSRDRVQGARMAFF.

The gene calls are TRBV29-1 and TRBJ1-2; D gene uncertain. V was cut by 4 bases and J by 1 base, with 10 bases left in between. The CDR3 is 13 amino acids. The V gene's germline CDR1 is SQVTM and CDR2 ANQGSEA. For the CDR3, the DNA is TGCAGCGTTGTTAGCCCCCTTAACTATGGCTACACCTTC. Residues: CSVVSPLNYGYTF.

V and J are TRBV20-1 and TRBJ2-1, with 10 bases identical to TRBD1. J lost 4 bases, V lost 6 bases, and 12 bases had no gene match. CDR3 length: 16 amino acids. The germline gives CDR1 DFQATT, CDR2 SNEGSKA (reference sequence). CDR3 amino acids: CSAAPTGGNIYNEQFF. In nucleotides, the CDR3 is TGCAGTGCCGCGCCGACAGGGGGCAACATTTACAATGAGCAGTTCTTC.

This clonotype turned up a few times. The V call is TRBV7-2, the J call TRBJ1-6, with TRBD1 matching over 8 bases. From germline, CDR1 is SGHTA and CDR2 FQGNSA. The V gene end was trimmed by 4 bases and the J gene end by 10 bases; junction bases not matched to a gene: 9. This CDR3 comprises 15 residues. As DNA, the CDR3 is TGTGCCAGCAGCTCCGGGGACAGGCCGAGCTCACCCCTCCACTTT. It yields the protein CASSSGDRPSSPLHF.

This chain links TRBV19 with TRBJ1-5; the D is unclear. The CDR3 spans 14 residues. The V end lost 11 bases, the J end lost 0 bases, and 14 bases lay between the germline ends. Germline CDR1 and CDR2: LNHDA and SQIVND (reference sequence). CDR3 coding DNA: TGTGCCTCAACCCAGGCGGTTAGCAATCAGCCCCAGCATTTT. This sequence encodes CASTQAVSNQPQHF.

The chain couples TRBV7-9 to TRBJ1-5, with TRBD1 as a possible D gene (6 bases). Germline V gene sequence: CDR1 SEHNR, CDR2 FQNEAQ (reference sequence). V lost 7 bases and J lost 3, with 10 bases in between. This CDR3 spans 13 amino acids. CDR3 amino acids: CASIQGINQPQHF. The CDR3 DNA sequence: TGTGCCAGCATCCAGGGGATCAATCAGCCCCAGCATTTT.

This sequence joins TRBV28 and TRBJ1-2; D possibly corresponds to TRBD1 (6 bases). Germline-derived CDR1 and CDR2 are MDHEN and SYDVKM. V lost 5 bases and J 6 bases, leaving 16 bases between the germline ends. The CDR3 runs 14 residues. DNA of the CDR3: TGTGCCAGCAGTAGGGCCGGGACAATCGATGGCTACACCTTC. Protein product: CASSRAGTIDGYTF.

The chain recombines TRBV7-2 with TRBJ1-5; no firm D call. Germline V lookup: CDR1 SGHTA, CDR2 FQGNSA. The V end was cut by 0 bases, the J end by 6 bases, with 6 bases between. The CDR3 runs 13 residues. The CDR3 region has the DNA TGTGCCAGCAGCTTAGCGTACGGTCAGCCCCAGCATTTT. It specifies CASSLAYGQPQHF.

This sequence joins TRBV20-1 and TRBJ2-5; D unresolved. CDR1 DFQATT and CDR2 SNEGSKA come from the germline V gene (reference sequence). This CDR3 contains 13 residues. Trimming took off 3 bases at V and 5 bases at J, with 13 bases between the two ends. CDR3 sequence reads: CSASLVNSETQYF. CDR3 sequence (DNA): TGCAGTGCTAGTTTGGTCAATTCGGAGACCCAGTACTTC.

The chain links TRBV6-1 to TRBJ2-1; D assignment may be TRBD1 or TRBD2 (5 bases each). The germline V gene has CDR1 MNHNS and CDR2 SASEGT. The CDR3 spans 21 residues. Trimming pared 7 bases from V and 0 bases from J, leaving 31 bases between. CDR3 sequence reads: CASNTLGVRNPHTSSYNEQFF. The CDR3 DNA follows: TGTGCCAGCAACACACTAGGGGTGCGGAACCCCCACACGAGCTCCTACAATGAGCAGTTCTTC.

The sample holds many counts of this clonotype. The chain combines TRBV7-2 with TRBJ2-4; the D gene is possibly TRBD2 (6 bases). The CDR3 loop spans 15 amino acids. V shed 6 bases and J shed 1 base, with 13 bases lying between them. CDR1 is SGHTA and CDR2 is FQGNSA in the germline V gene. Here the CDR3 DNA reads TGTGCCAGCAGTCTCGGAGGGCCGGCCAAAAACATTCAGTACTTC. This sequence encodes CASSLGGPAKNIQYF. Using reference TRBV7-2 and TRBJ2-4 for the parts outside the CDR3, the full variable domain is GAGVSQSPSNKVTEKGKDVELRCDPISGHTALYWYRQSLGQGLEFLIYFQGNSAPDKSGLPSDRFSAERTGGSVSTLTIQRTQQEDSAVYLCASSLGGPAKNIQYFGAGTRLSVL.

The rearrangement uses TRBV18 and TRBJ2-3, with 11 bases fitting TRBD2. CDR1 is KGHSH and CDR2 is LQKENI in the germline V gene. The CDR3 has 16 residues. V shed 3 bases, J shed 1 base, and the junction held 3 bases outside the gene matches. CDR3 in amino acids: CASSPPTSGGTDTQYF. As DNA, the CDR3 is TGTGCCAGCTCACCTCCGACTAGCGGGGGCACAGATACGCAGTATTTT.